Below, 9 T cell receptor beta chains from the same sample are listed, as sequenced in a study of T cells of healthy individuals. MiXCR, applied by TCRdb to the 5' RACE reads, yields one record per CDR3 protein. The sample holds approximately 50,000 distinct CDR3 sequences, roughly 14% seen once. These receptor sequences come from a human donor in good health.

CDR3 protein: CASRAERTERNEQFF. The CDR3, as DNA: TGTGCCAGCAGGGCAGAAAGGACCGAGAGGAATGAGCAGTTCTTC. The V and J genes are TRBV2 and TRBJ2-1; D unclear. This CDR3 is built from 15 residues. Trimming took 6 bases from V and 7 from J, leaving 19 bases between them. Germline V gives CDR1 SNHLY, CDR2 FYNNEI.

Only one count was recorded for this clonotype. This chain connects TRBV24-1 to TRBJ2-5; 7 bases map to TRBD2. The germline CDR1 and CDR2 sequences are KGHDR and SFDVKD. V lost 7 bases, J lost 3 bases, and 4 bases stayed unmatched. The CDR3 loop spans 13 amino acids. CDR3 DNA sequence: TGTGCCACCAGGCCTCGGGGGGAAGAGACCCAGTACTTC. It translates to CATRPRGEETQYF.

The J gene is TRBJ2-7, the V gene TRBV2; 13 nucleotides agree with TRBD2. Germline V lookup: CDR1 SNHLY, CDR2 FYNNEI. CDR3 length: 19 amino acids. After removal of 6 bases from V and 3 bases from J, the junction contained 17 bases not matched to a gene. CDR3 DNA: TGTGCCAGCAGCAAAAGGTATTCCGGGACTAGCGGGACTTACTACGAGCAGTACTTC. Translating gives CASSKRYSGTSGTYYEQYF.

A word on this clonotype: A much more abundant neighbour one base away suggests this may be a read error. The chain recombines TRBV6-5 with TRBJ2-7; D remains ambiguous. Germline-derived CDR1 and CDR2 are MNHEY and SVGAGI. V was cut by 6 bases and J by 2 bases, with 11 bases left in between. This CDR3 is 13 amino acids long. CDR3 residues: CASRYRVTYEQYF. The CDR3 DNA is TGTGCCAGCAGGTACCGGGTAACCTACGAGCAGTACTTC.

CDR3 in amino acids: CASSRALHEQYF. The CDR3 bases are TGTGCCAGCAGCCGAGCACTCCACGAGCAGTACTTC. The chain joins TRBV6-1 to TRBJ2-7; D uncertain. Germline-derived CDR1 and CDR2 are MNHNS and SASEGT. Trimming shortened V by 6 bases and J by 5 bases, and 11 bases separated the two germline ends. The length of the CDR3 is 12 residues.

This clonotype has a handful of counts. The chain carries TRBV6-1 and TRBJ2-3; 9 nucleotides agree with TRBD2. J lost 4 bases, V lost 2 bases, and 4 bases had no gene match. The germline CDR1 and CDR2 sequences are MNHNS and SASEGT. The CDR3 contains 15 residues. The CDR3 DNA sequence: TGTGCCAGCAGTGAACGGCGGGGGGGCCCAGATACGCAGTATTTT. Its protein product is CASSERRGGPDTQYF.

This clonotype showed up just a few times. The CDR3 region is CSGGENSYEQYF. As DNA, the CDR3 is TGCAGTGGTGGGGAAAACTCCTACGAGCAGTACTTC. V and J are TRBV20-1 and TRBJ2-7; D gene ambiguous. CDR1 and CDR2 (germline): DFQATT, SNEGSKA (reference sequence). V was shortened by 7 bases and J by 0 bases, with 10 bases between the two germline ends. The CDR3 runs 12 residues.

The gene calls are TRBV30 and TRBJ2-7; the D is unclear. The germline CDR1 and CDR2 sequences are GTSNPN and SVGIG (reference sequence). The CDR3 covers 12 residues. Between the trimmed V and J ends, which lost 0 bases and 7 bases, there was a span of 10 bases. The CDR3 loop is CAWSVRVGEQYF. The DNA of the CDR3 is TGTGCCTGGAGTGTACGGGTTGGGGAGCAGTACTTC.

The rearrangement joins TRBV30 to TRBJ2-5, with 12 nucleotides matching TRBD1. Germline loops: CDR1 GTSNPN, CDR2 SVGIG (reference sequence). The length of the CDR3 is 14 residues. The J segment lost 5 bases and the V segment lost 8 bases, leaving 9 bases of the junction unmatched. CDR3 protein: CAGGTGGSVETQYF. The CDR3 DNA reads TGTGCCGGCGGGACAGGGGGCAGCGTTGAGACCCAGTACTTC.